The rows below give T cell receptor beta chains drawn from one sample of a study of T-cell reconstitution after alpha-beta-depleted transplantation in children. In TCRdb, the PCR reads were re-called with MiXCR into one record per CDR3 protein. The table records over 150,000 distinct CDR3 sequences, 6.5% to 7.5% of them present only once. Sequenced material: PBMCs from the stem cell graft donor, taken from the stem cell graft. These receptor sequences come from a human donor who donated a stem cell graft to a child with Wiskott-Aldrich syndrome. CDR3s include the opening cysteine and the closing phenylalanine or tryptophan. A D gene is named only where the DNA matches it firmly. The listing skips clone size in some rows; elsewhere it reads once, few, many or a size class.

-	TRBV30	TRBJ1-3	-	CAWRNPGSGNTIYF	TGTGCCTGGAGGAATCCAGGCTCTGGAAACACCATATATTTT
many	TRBV6-1	TRBJ1-6	TRBD1	CASSAWGQGNSPLHF	TGTGCCAGCAGTGCCTGGGGACAGGGAAATTCACCCCTCCACTTT
-	TRBV4-3	TRBJ2-2	TRBD2	CASSPGLAPGELFF	TGCGCCAGCAGCCCAGGACTAGCCCCCGGGGAGCTGTTTTTT
-	TRBV30	TRBJ2-7	TRBD2	CAWSLLAGVSYEQYF	TGTGCCTGGAGCCTCCTAGCGGGGGTTTCCTACGAGCAGTACTTC
many	TRBV5-1	TRBJ2-2	-	CASSLDPGNTGELFF	TGCGCCAGCAGCTTGGATCCAGGGAACACCGGGGAGCTGTTTTTT
many	TRBV7-6	TRBJ2-7	-	CASSPWGSYEQYF	TGTGCCAGCAGCCCGTGGGGGTCCTACGAGCAGTACTTC
many	TRBV28	TRBJ2-7	-	CASSSNRARSSYEQYF	TGTGCCAGCAGCTCAAACAGGGCCCGGAGCTCCTACGAGCAGTACTTC
many	TRBV29-1	TRBJ1-2	-	CSVERGYGYTF	TGCAGCGTTGAGCGTGGCTATGGCTACACCTTC
many	TRBV6-5	TRBJ2-7	-	CASSPRAYEQYF	TGTGCCAGCAGTCCCCGGGCCTACGAGCAGTACTTC
many	TRBV20-1	TRBJ2-3	TRBD2	CSATGLADTQYF	TGCAGTGCGACGGGACTAGCGGATACGCAGTATTTT
many	TRBV9	TRBJ2-4	TRBD1	CASSETGGVKNIQYF	TGTGCCAGCAGCGAGACAGGGGGGGTCAAAAACATTCAGTACTTC
-	TRBV10-3	TRBJ2-1	-	CAISEPRGYNEQFF	TGTGCCATCAGTGAGCCAAGGGGATACAATGAGCAGTTCTTC
many	TRBV29-1	TRBJ2-3	-	CSAEGESTDTQYF	TGCAGCGCTGAAGGGGAAAGCACAGATACGCAGTATTTT
-	TRBV30	TRBJ2-1	TRBD2	CAWRPRTGTSGRLYNEQFF	TGTGCCTGGCGCCCTAGAACCGGGACTAGCGGGAGATTGTACAATGAGCAGTTCTTC
few	TRBV30	TRBJ2-7	TRBD1	CAWKGQGAWDEQYF	TGTGCCTGGAAGGGACAGGGGGCATGGGACGAGCAGTACTTC
few	TRBV7-2	TRBJ2-1	-	CASSLASWGGYNEQFF	TGTGCCAGCAGCTTAGCGTCTTGGGGTGGCTACAATGAGCAGTTCTTC
many	TRBV5-8	TRBJ2-2	TRBD1	CASSLEDRGAGELFF	TGTGCCAGCAGCTTGGAGGACAGGGGGGCCGGGGAGCTGTTTTTT
once	TRBV29-1	TRBJ1-1	TRBD1	CSVERQGEVEAFF	TGCAGCGTTGAACGACAGGGGGAAGTTGAAGCTTTCTTT
once	TRBV3-1	TRBJ2-7	-	CACSKQVPWYFSYEQYF	TGTGCCTGCAGCAAGCAGGTCCCTTGGTACTTCTCCTACGAGCAGTACTTC
many	TRBV20-1	TRBJ2-5	TRBD1	CSAYRTGQETQYF	TGCAGTGCTTACCGGACAGGGCAAGAGACCCAGTACTTC
-	TRBV10-2	TRBJ1-2	-	CASSDWEGNYGYTF	TGCGCCAGCAGTGACTGGGAAGGGAACTATGGCTACACCTTC
many	TRBV6-5	TRBJ2-3	-	CASGNWGAQYF	TGTGCCAGCGGAAACTGGGGTGCGCAGTATTTT
many	TRBV20-1	TRBJ2-7	-	CSARGEGQGGYEQYF	TGCAGTGCCCGGGGTGAGGGCCAAGGAGGCTACGAGCAGTACTTC
few	TRBV11-2	TRBJ1-2	-	CASSLAVGDYGYTF	TGTGCCAGCAGCTTAGCAGTAGGGGACTATGGCTACACCTTC
many	TRBV20-1	TRBJ1-3	-	CSARASSGNTIYF	TGCAGTGCTAGAGCGAGCTCTGGAAACACCATATATTTT
many	TRBV29-1	TRBJ2-1	-	CSVEHRDRPRNEQFF	TGCAGCGTTGAGCACCGGGACCGCCCTCGGAATGAGCAGTTCTTC
-	TRBV9	TRBJ2-7	-	CASSVDSRVGYEQYF	TGTGCCAGCAGCGTAGACTCCAGGGTCGGCTACGAGCAGTACTTC
many	TRBV10-3	TRBJ2-1	-	CAISESWQNEQFF	TGTGCCATCAGTGAGTCTTGGCAGAATGAGCAGTTCTTC
many	TRBV5-1	TRBJ2-5	-	CASSLGGTGETQYF	TGCGCCAGCAGCTTGGGAGGAACCGGAGAGACCCAGTACTTC
many	TRBV4-3	TRBJ2-3	TRBD2	CASSQDLAGDVDTQYF	TGCGCCAGCAGCCAAGATCTAGCGGGAGATGTAGATACGCAGTATTTT
-	TRBV11-2	TRBJ2-1	TRBD2	CASRPVGGRSRGEQFF	TGTGCCAGCAGACCGGTGGGGGGGAGAAGTCGCGGTGAGCAGTTCTTC
many	TRBV4-3	TRBJ2-5	-	CASSQEGTQQETQYF	TGCGCCAGCAGCCAGGAAGGGACCCAGCAAGAGACCCAGTACTTC
many	TRBV20-1	TRBJ2-1	-	CSARASGGKSYNEQFF	TGCAGTGCTAGGGCCTCCGGGGGAAAGTCCTACAATGAGCAGTTCTTC
many	TRBV6-5	TRBJ1-3	TRBD1	CASIGPGGAYGNTIYF	TGTGCCAGCATCGGTCCAGGGGGCGCATATGGAAACACCATATATTTT
-	TRBV11-1	TRBJ2-6	TRBD1	CASSPGGYRPGGSGANVLTF	TGTGCCAGCAGCCCAGGGGGCTATAGGCCGGGCGGCTCTGGGGCCAACGTCCTGACTTTC
many	TRBV12-3/TRBV12-4	TRBJ1-6	-	CASSFQDGSPLHF	TGTGCCAGCAGTTTTCAGGATGGCTCACCCCTCCACTTT
many	TRBV5-1	TRBJ2-7	-	CASSPSGSGAYEQYF	TGCGCCAGCAGCCCATCTGGGAGTGGGGCCTACGAGCAGTACTTC
many	TRBV9	TRBJ1-3	TRBD1	CASSVFDRAGNTIYF	TGTGCCAGCAGCGTATTCGACAGGGCTGGAAACACCATATATTTT
many	TRBV6-1	TRBJ2-7	-	CASSAPSTRRAFEQYF	TGTGCCAGCAGTGCTCCGTCGACTCGGAGAGCATTCGAGCAGTACTTC
many	TRBV7-9	TRBJ2-1	TRBD2	CASSLGAGGAEQFF	TGTGCCAGCAGCTTAGGAGCGGGAGGGGCTGAGCAGTTCTTC
many	TRBV29-1	TRBJ2-7	TRBD2	CSVLGLAGGPAYEQYF	TGCAGCGTTCTTGGGCTAGCGGGAGGGCCCGCCTACGAGCAGTACTTC
many	TRBV13	TRBJ1-2	-	CASSLRQVDGYTF	TGTGCCAGCAGCCTGAGACAGGTTGATGGCTACACCTTC
-	TRBV27	TRBJ1-2	TRBD1	CASSSPGQGSYGYTF	TGTGCCAGCAGTTCTCCGGGACAGGGGTCCTATGGCTACACCTTC
many	TRBV25-1	TRBJ2-7	-	CASSETYYEQYF	TGTGCCAGCAGTGAAACTTACTACGAGCAGTACTTC
many	TRBV5-1	TRBJ1-6	TRBD1	CASSPTGQNNSPLHF	TGCGCCAGCAGCCCGACAGGGCAAAATAATTCACCCCTCCACTTT
few	TRBV7-9	TRBJ2-2	-	CASSGQDSVIGELFF	TGTGCCAGCAGCGGCCAGGACAGTGTTATCGGGGAGCTGTTTTTT
many	TRBV7-9	TRBJ2-7	TRBD1	CASRGTGNIYEQYF	TGTGCCAGCAGGGGGACAGGGAATATCTACGAGCAGTACTTC
many	TRBV3-1	TRBJ2-1	TRBD2	CASSQGRGGYNEQFF	TGTGCCAGCAGCCAAGGGCGGGGGGGATACAATGAGCAGTTCTTC
many	TRBV7-2	TRBJ1-1	-	CASSLAGTLTAEAFF	TGTGCCAGCAGCTTAGCCGGGACGCTGACCGCTGAAGCTTTCTTT
many	TRBV24-1	TRBJ1-5	-	CATSLGAAQPQHF	TGTGCCACCAGTCTGGGGGCCGCTCAGCCCCAGCATTTT
many	TRBV6-1	TRBJ1-5	TRBD1	CASSGSTGTGSNQPQHF	TGTGCCAGCAGTGGGTCAACCGGGACAGGGAGTAATCAGCCCCAGCATTTT
many	TRBV7-2	TRBJ1-5	TRBD1	CASSLLRTGGKNQPQHF	TGTGCCAGCAGCTTACTAAGGACAGGGGGTAAGAATCAGCCCCAGCATTTT
-	TRBV11-2	TRBJ2-1	TRBD1	CASSVYRGAFYNEQFF	TGTGCCAGCAGCGTCTACAGGGGAGCGTTTTACAATGAGCAGTTCTTC
-	TRBV20-1	TRBJ1-6	-	CCARDSGVSNSPLHF	TGCTGTGCTAGAGATTCTGGGGTTTCCAATTCACCCCTCCACTTT
many	TRBV4-3	TRBJ2-7	TRBD2	CASSQERLAAYEQYF	TGCGCCAGCAGCCAAGAGCGCCTAGCGGCCTACGAGCAGTACTTC